What follows are 24 T cell receptor beta chains derived from one specimen sequenced in a study of blood T cell repertoires in COVID-19. Assay: immunoSEQ multiplex PCR; the TCRdb copy retains only in-frame clones and omits some. The table has about 160,000 clones, 70% to 85% seen once. Source material: peripheral blood. The receptor source for this set is a woman older than 75 with acute or convalescent COVID-19.

In nucleotides, the CDR3 is TGTGCCAGCAGTGTCCGGGGGTGGTACTACAATGAGCAGTTCTTC. This gives the protein CASSVRGWYYNEQFF. V is TRBV2 and J is TRBJ2-1; a weak D match, TRBD2 (6 bases). Germline V gives CDR1 SNHLY, CDR2 FYNNEI. Trimming removed 4 bases from V and 3 bases from J, with 13 bases in between. This CDR3 region has 15 residues.

The V call is TRBV2, the J call TRBJ2-2, with a tentative D call TRBD2 (6 bases). In germline, CDR1 is SNHLY, CDR2 FYNNEI. This CDR3 has 13 amino acids. V dropped 7 bases and J dropped 1 base, with 7 bases sitting between them. The CDR3 loop is CASMRGNTGELFF. CDR3 in DNA: TGTGCCAGCATGCGGGGGAACACCGGGGAGCTGTTTTTT.

The chain employs TRBV30 and TRBJ1-2; D remains unclear. Between the trimmed V and J ends, which lost 7 bases and 8 bases, there was a span of 11 bases. Germline CDR1 reads GTSNPN; CDR2 reads SVGIG (reference sequence). The CDR3 has 10 residues. The chain's CDR3 is CASAGLGYTF. In DNA form, the CDR3 reads TGTGCCTCCGCTGGGCTAGGCTACACCTTC. Drawing the rest from reference TRBV30 and TRBJ1-2, the complete variable domain is SQTIHQWPATLVQPVGSPLSLECTVEGTSNPNLYWYRQAAGRGLQLLFYSVGIGQISSEVPQNLSASRPQDRQFILSSKKLLLSDSGFYLCASAGLGYTFGSGTRLTVV.

The V gene is TRBV19, the J gene TRBJ2-1, with TRBD1 matching over 11 bases. This CDR3 has 15 amino acids. J lost 5 bases, V lost 7 bases, and 7 bases had no gene match. The germline V gene has CDR1 LNHDA and CDR2 SQIVND (reference sequence). DNA for the CDR3: TGTGCCAGTAAGGGGGACAGGGGGTTGAACAATGAGCAGTTCTTC. It codes for CASKGDRGLNNEQFF.

This clone was seen only a few times. The chain joins TRBV5-6 to TRBJ2-4, with 11 bases aligning to TRBD2. Trimming cost V 7 bases and J 0 bases; bases outside gene matches: 0. Germline-derived CDR1 and CDR2 are SGHDT and YYEEEE. The CDR3 runs 14 residues. CDR3 region: CASGLAGAKNIQYF. For the CDR3, the DNA is TGTGCCAGCGGACTAGCGGGAGCCAAAAACATTCAGTACTTC.

The chain links TRBV15 to TRBJ1-5, with TRBD1 matching over 7 bases. From germline, CDR1 is LNHNV and CDR2 YYDKDF (reference sequence). The CDR3 has 15 amino acids. V trimming: 0 bases; J trimming: 11 bases; junction bases outside the gene matches: 10. The CDR3 sequence is CATSRDRTGDGSQHF. For the CDR3, the DNA is TGTGCCACCAGCAGAGATAGGACAGGCGACGGTTCCCAGCATTTT.

DNA for the CDR3: TGTGCCAGCAGCTTGGTTGGCGGCGGGGAGCTGTTTTTT. It codes for CASSLVGGGELFF. The chain employs TRBV5-5 and TRBJ2-2; D unclear. Trimming shortened V by 0 bases and J by 7 bases, and 7 bases separated the two germline ends. Germline V lookup: CDR1 SGHKS, CDR2 YYEKEE (reference sequence). CDR3 length equals 13 residues.

This chain joins TRBV12-3 or TRBV12-4 and TRBJ1-2, with TRBD1 identical over 8 bases. Germline trimming cut 5 bases from V and 6 bases from J; bases unmatched to any gene: 5. The CDR3 loop spans 13 amino acids. The CDR3 coding sequence is TGTGCCAGCAGTGTCAGACAGGGGAATGGCTACACCTTC. Amino acid sequence: CASSVRQGNGYTF.

This chain links TRBV2 with TRBJ2-3; 7 bases agree with TRBD2. In germline, CDR1 is SNHLY, CDR2 FYNNEI. The CDR3 length is 15 residues. Germline trimming cut 6 bases from V and 9 bases from J; bases unmatched to any gene: 15. The CDR3 region is CASSLSVGPGGTQYF. DNA for the CDR3: TGTGCCAGCAGCCTGTCGGTGGGGCCCGGGGGGACGCAGTATTTT. Full variable domain (outside the CDR3, taken from reference TRBV2 and TRBJ2-3): EPEVTQTPSHQVTQMGQEVILRCVPISNHLYFYWYRQILGQKVEFLVSFYNNEISEKSEIFDDQFSVERPDGSNFTLKIRSTKLEDSAMYFCASSLSVGPGGTQYFGPGTRLTVL.

The chain recombines TRBV5-8 with TRBJ2-2; TRBD1 aligns across 9 bases. The CDR3 consists of 18 residues. Germline-derived CDR1 and CDR2 are SGHTS and YDEGEE. Trimming at V came to 4 bases and at J to 4 bases, leaving 14 bases not matched to a gene. CDR3 in DNA: TGTGCCAGCAGCAAAACAGGGGGCGCGTTGATTTTCACCGGGGAGCTGTTTTTT. Translation: CASSKTGGALIFTGELFF.

The V and J genes are TRBV27 and TRBJ2-2, with TRBD2 as a possible D gene (5 bases). The germline V gene has CDR1 MNHEY and CDR2 SMNVEV (reference sequence). V lost 3 bases to trimming and J lost 3 bases, with 17 bases between them. This CDR3 has 17 residues. This chain's CDR3 is CASSFSRGGRDTGELFF. The CDR3 coding sequence is TGTGCCAGCAGTTTCTCCCGGGGTGGGCGGGACACCGGGGAGCTGTTTTTT.

CDR3 bases: TGTGCCAGCAGCCAAGATATCTTAGCTAATTCACCCCTCCACTTT. Translated, it gives CASSQDILANSPLHF. V gene TRBV4-2 combines with J gene TRBJ1-6; D remains unclear. The CDR3 runs to 15 residues. V dropped 0 bases and J dropped 6 bases, with 9 bases sitting between them. Germline CDR1 LGHNA, CDR2 YNFKEQ.

The chain joins TRBV10-3 to TRBJ1-2; weak D call: TRBD1 (5 bases). This CDR3 region has 14 residues. CDR1 ENHRY and CDR2 SYGVKD come from the germline V gene. Trimming took off 4 bases at V and 4 bases at J, with 13 bases between the two ends. The CDR3 bases are TGTGCCATCAGTGCGGATACAGGAAGCTATGGCTACACCTTC. Amino acids: CAISADTGSYGYTF.

The chain links TRBV12-5 to TRBJ2-2, with 16 bases matching TRBD2. V lost 4 bases, J lost 7 bases, and 12 bases stayed unmatched. Germline CDR1 and CDR2: LGHNT and FRNRAP. The length of the CDR3 is 19 residues. CDR3 protein: CASGSGTGLAGGLDGELFF. DNA of the CDR3: TGTGCTAGTGGTTCGGGCACGGGACTAGCGGGAGGGCTGGACGGGGAGCTGTTTTTT.

The chain uses TRBV19 and TRBJ1-5; D is unresolved. Germline V gene sequence: CDR1 LNHDA, CDR2 SQIVND (reference sequence). The CDR3 covers 15 residues. With 0 bases removed from V and 3 bases from J, the gap between germline ends came to 9 bases. Here the CDR3 reads CASSIEEQFNQPQHF. The CDR3, as DNA: TGTGCCAGTAGTATAGAGGAACAGTTCAATCAGCCCCAGCATTTT. Supplemented by reference TRBV19 and TRBJ1-5, the full variable domain reads DGGITQSPKYLFRKEGQNVTLSCEQNLNHDAMYWYRQDPGQGLRLIYYSQIVNDFQKGDIAEGYSVSREKKESFPLTVTSAQKNPTAFYLCASSIEEQFNQPQHFGDGTRLSIL.

The chain combines TRBV2 with TRBJ2-1, with 7 bases fitting TRBD2. Trimming removed 2 bases from V and 7 bases from J; junction bases left unmatched: 17. CDR1 SNHLY and CDR2 FYNNEI come from the germline V gene. The length of the CDR3 is 18 residues. The CDR3 DNA reads as TGTGCCAGCAGTGAATGGTTAGCGGGCAGGTCGGGAAGGAATGAGCAGTTCTTC. Translation: CASSEWLAGRSGRNEQFF.

J is TRBJ1-5 and V is TRBV7-2; 9 bases fit TRBD1. Trimming removed 1 base from V and 5 bases from J; junction bases left unmatched: 3. The germline CDR1 and CDR2 sequences are SGHTA and FQGNSA. The CDR3 loop spans 15 amino acids. The CDR3 spells CASSLEGQGDQPQHF. The CDR3 coding sequence is TGTGCCAGCAGCTTAGAGGGACAGGGAGATCAGCCCCAGCATTTT. Full variable domain (rest looked up from reference TRBV7-2 and TRBJ1-5): GAGVSQSPSNKVTEKGKDVELRCDPISGHTALYWYRQSLGQGLEFLIYFQGNSAPDKSGLPSDRFSAERTGGSVSTLTIQRTQQEDSAVYLCASSLEGQGDQPQHFGDGTRLSIL.

The CDR3 loop reads CASTPSTNYGYTF. The CDR3 DNA reads TGTGCCAGCACCCCCAGTACTAACTATGGCTACACCTTC. J is TRBJ1-2 and V is TRBV28; D gene ambiguous. Trimming stripped 7 bases from V and 0 bases from J, with 9 bases between. The CDR3 is 13 amino acids. From germline, CDR1 is MDHEN and CDR2 SYDVKM.

This chain uses TRBV25-1 with TRBJ2-1; 12 bases match TRBD2. Per germline, CDR1 MGHDK and CDR2 SYGVNS. V lost 3 bases and J lost 9; bases outside the gene matches: 12. The CDR3 sequence is 17 residues long. This CDR3 reads CASSEASGRAGMGEQFF. In nucleotides, the CDR3 is TGTGCCAGCAGTGAGGCTAGCGGGAGGGCTGGGATGGGTGAGCAGTTCTTC.

The chain has TRBV7-9 and TRBJ1-2, with a possible D match to TRBD1 (5 bases). The CDR3 loop spans 16 amino acids. CDR1 and CDR2 (germline): SEHNR, FQNEAQ (reference sequence). With 5 bases removed from V and 7 bases from J, the gap between germline ends came to 23 bases. The DNA for the CDR3 is TGTGCCAGCAGCAACCCTGTCCTGGGGGGTTCGGTTGGCTACACCTTC. Translated: CASSNPVLGGSVGYTF.

The chain recombines TRBV18 with TRBJ2-7, with 9 positions matching TRBD1. This CDR3 comprises 19 residues. The germline CDR1 and CDR2 sequences are KGHSH and LQKENI. The V gene end was trimmed by 2 bases and the J gene end by 0 bases; junction bases not matched to a gene: 14. This CDR3 is CASSPTTGTGTSSSYEQYF. The CDR3 coding sequence is TGTGCCAGCTCACCAACCACCGGGACAGGGACATCGAGCTCCTACGAGCAGTACTTC.

This clone appeared once. This chain connects TRBV7-2 to TRBJ2-7; 8 bases line up with TRBD2. V lost 1 base and J lost 2; bases outside the gene matches: 7. This CDR3 spans 16 amino acids. Germline V CDR1 and CDR2: SGHTA, FQGNSA. CDR3 amino acids: CASSLVGAGVAYEQYF. CDR3 bases: TGTGCCAGCAGCTTAGTGGGAGCGGGAGTTGCCTACGAGCAGTACTTC.

The CDR3 is CASSQMGGGGQPQHF. CDR3 nucleotides: TGCGCCAGCAGCCAGATGGGAGGGGGAGGCCAGCCCCAGCATTTT. This chain links TRBV4-1 with TRBJ1-5, with TRBD1 as a possible D gene (6 bases). Germline CDR1 is MGHRA and CDR2 is YSYEKL. The V end was cut by 3 bases, the J end by 7 bases, with 16 bases between. The CDR3 is 15 amino acids.

The chain uses TRBV5-4 and TRBJ2-1; 7 bases map to TRBD2. The CDR3 length is 14 residues. Germline lookup yields CDR1 SGHNT and CDR2 YYREEE (reference sequence). Unmatched junction bases numbered 7, after V lost 4 bases and J lost 6 bases. CDR3 bases: TGTGCCAGCAGCCTCTCGACTAGCAGCAATGAGCAGTTCTTC. It codes for CASSLSTSSNEQFF.